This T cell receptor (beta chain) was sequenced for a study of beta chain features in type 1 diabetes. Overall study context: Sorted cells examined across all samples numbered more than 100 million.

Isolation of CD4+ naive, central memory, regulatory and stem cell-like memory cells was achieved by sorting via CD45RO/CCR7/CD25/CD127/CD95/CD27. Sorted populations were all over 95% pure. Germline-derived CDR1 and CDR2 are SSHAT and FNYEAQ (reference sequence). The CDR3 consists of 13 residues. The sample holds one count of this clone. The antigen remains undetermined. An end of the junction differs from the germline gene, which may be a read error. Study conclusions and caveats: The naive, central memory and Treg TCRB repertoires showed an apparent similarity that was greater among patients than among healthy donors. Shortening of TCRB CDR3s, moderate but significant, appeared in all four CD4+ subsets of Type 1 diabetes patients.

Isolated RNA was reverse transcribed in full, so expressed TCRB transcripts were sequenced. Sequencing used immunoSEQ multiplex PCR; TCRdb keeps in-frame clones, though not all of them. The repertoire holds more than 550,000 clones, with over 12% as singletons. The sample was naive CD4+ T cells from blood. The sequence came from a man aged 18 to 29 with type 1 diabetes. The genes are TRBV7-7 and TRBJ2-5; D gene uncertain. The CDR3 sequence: CASSFGRQETQYF. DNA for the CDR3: TGTGCTAGCAGCTTCGGAAGACAAGAGACCCAGTACTTC. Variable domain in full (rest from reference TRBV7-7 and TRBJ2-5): GAGVSQSPRYKVTKRGQDVTLRCDPISSHATLYWYQQALGQGPEFLTYFNYEAQPDKSGLPSDRFSAERPEGSISTLTIQRTEQRDSAMYRCASSFGRQETQYFGPGTRLLVL.